This TCR beta chain appears in the sequencing data of a study of CD8+ T cells in alopecia areata. Study at large: Those treated were given oral tofacitinib at 5 to 10 mg twice daily. Scoring treated patients' severity relied on the percentage of scalp area affected.

Findings and limits, study-wide: Sharing of TCR sequences between patients (possibly for HLA-related reasons) was less clear than in mice. Normal scalp had lower clonality than lesional scalp, with alopecia totalis/universalis lesions showing this most strongly.

RNA was isolated and reverse transcribed to cDNA, the sequencing template. Using immunoSEQ multiplex PCR, the repertoire was profiled, and TCRdb retains in-frame clones only, with some absent. The sample has 95,000 to 100,000 clones; 60% to 75% are singletons. Trimming removed 7 bases from V and 4 bases from J; junction bases left unmatched: 5. Looked up from germline, CDR1 is SEHNR and CDR2 is FQNEAQ (reference sequence). The CDR3 is 15 residues long. Treatment indicated: oral pan-JAK inhibitor, 5-10 mg twice daily. This clone has more than one count but fewer than ten. The antigen is not known. This receptor was obtained from a human donor with alopecia areata. Sample: CD8+ T cells sorted from blood, taken at week 4, from a patient treated with tofacitinib. The chain uses TRBV7-9 and TRBJ2-7; 15 bases line up with TRBD2. The CDR3 DNA is TGTGCCAGCATCGGACTAGCGGGAGGGCCATACGAGCAGTACTTC. This translates into CASIGLAGGPYEQYF.